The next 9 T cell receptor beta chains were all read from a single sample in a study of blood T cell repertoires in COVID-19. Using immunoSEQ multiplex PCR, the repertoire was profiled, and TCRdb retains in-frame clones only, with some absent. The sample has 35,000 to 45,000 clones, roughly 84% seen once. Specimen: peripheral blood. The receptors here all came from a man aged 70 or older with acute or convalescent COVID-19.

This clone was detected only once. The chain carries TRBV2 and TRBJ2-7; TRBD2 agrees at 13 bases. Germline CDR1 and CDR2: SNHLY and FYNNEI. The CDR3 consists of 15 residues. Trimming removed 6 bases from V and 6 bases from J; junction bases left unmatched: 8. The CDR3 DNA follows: TGTGCCAGCAGGTTAGGACTAGCGGGAGAGCCCGAGCAGTACTTC. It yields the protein CASRLGLAGEPEQYF. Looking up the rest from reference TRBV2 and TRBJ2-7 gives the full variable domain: EPEVTQTPSHQVTQMGQEVILRCVPISNHLYFYWYRQILGQKVEFLVSFYNNEISEKSEIFDDQFSVERPDGSNFTLKIRSTKLEDSAMYFCASRLGLAGEPEQYFGPGTRLTVT.

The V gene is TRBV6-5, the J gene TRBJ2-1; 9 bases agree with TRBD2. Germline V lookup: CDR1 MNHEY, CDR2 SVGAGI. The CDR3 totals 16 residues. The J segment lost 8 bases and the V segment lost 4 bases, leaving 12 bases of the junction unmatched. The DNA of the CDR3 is TGTGCCAGCAGTTCCGACAGTGGACTAGCGTCCGATGAGCAGTTCTTC. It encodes CASSSDSGLASDEQFF.

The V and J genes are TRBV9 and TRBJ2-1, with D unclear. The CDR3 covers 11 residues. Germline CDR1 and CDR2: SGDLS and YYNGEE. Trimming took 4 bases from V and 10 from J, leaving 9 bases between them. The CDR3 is CASSITTEQFF. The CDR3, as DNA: TGTGCCAGCAGCATAACTACCGAGCAGTTCTTC.

The CDR3 region has the DNA TGTGCCAGCAGCTCCAACCGGGGGGCTAGGGACACTGAAGCTTTCTTT. It specifies CASSSNRGARDTEAFF. This chain links TRBV9 with TRBJ1-1, with a tentative D call TRBD1 (6 bases). The germline CDR1 and CDR2 sequences are SGDLS and YYNGEE. V lost 4 bases and J lost 3, with 19 bases in between. This CDR3 has 16 amino acids. The complete variable domain, with remaining parts taken from reference TRBV9 and TRBJ1-1, reads DSGVTQTPKHLITATGQRVTLRCSPRSGDLSVYWYQQSLDQGLQFLIQYYNGEERAKGNILERFSAQQFPDLHSELNLSSLELGDSALYFCASSSNRGARDTEAFFGQGTRLTVV.

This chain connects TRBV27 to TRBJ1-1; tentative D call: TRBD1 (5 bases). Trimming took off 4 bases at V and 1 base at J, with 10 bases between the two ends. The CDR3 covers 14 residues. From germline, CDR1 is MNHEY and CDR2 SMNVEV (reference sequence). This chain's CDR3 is CASSYSDRNTEAFF. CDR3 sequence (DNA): TGTGCCAGCAGTTACTCCGACAGGAACACTGAAGCTTTCTTT.

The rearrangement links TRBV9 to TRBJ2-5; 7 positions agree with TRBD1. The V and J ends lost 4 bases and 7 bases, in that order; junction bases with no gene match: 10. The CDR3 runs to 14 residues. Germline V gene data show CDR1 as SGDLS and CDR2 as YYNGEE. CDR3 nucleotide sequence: TGTGCCAGCAGCACCTCAGACCAGGGGGTGACCCAGTACTTC. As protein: CASSTSDQGVTQYF.

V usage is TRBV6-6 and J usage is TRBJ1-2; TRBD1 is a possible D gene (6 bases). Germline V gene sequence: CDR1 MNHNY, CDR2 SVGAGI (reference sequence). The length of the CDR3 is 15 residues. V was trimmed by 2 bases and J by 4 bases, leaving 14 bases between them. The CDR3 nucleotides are TGTGCCAGCAGTTACGGCAAGACAGGCTCCTATGGCTACACCTTC. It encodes CASSYGKTGSYGYTF.

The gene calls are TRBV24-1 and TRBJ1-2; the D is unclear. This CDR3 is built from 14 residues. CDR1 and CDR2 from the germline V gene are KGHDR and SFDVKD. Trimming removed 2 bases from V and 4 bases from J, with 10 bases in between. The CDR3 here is CATSDSTPLYGYTF. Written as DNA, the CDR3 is TGTGCCACCAGTGATTCGACTCCTCTCTATGGCTACACCTTC.

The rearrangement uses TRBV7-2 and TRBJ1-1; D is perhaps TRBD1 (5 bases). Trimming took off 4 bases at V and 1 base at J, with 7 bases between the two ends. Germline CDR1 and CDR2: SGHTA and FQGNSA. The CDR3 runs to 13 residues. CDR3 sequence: CASSSQGNTEAFF. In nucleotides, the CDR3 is TGTGCCAGCAGCTCTCAGGGGAACACTGAAGCTTTCTTT.